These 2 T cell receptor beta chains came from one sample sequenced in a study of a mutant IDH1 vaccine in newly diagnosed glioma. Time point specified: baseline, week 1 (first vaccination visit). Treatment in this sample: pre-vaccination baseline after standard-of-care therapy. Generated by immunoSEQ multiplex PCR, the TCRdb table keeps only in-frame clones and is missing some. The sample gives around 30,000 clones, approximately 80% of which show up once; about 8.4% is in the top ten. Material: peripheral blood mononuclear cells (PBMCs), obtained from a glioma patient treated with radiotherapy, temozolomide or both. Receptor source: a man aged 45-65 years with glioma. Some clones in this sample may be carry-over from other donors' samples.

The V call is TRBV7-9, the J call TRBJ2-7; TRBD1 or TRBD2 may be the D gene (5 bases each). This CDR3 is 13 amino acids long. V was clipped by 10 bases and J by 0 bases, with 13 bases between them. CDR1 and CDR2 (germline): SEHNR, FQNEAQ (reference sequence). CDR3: CATRDGSSYEQYF. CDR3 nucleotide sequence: TGTGCCACCCGGGACGGTAGCTCCTACGAGCAGTACTTC.

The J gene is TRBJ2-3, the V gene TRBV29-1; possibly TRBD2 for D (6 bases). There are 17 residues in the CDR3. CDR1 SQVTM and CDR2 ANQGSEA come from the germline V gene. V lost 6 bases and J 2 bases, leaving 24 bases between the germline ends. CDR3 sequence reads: CSVSLSREGGNTDTQYF. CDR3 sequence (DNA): TGCAGCGTCAGCCTCTCCCGCGAGGGAGGCAACACAGATACGCAGTATTTT.